This T cell receptor (beta chain) was identified during a study of blood T cell repertoires in COVID-19 (TCRdb year 2020). With respect to the entire study: Collaborator samples came from the United States, Italy and Spain and covered acute and convalescent phases of COVID-19. Samples came from the ongoing ImmuneRACE study (first 160 participants) plus 1,254 subjects from 6 global collaborators. The sample metadata nearly always contained a de-identified subject ID, COVID-19 status, age in years and sex. The prospective study material was composed of cDNA or gDNA derived from T cells, B-cell-depleted T cells, or PBMCs. Deeply sampled blood TCRbeta repertoires from subjects exposed to, actively infected with, or recovered from COVID-19 were included in the dataset. Where available, HLA class I and class II types were obtained from metadata supplied by the sample provider rather than from assay-based typing. A freely available public database, intended as a resource for researchers studying the immune response to SARS-CoV-2, is where the repertoires were released.

This clone has just a few counts. Its antigen has not been determined. The input lacks base qualities; no much larger clone sits a single base away. Participants in the prospective study were enrolled through a virtual design, were aged roughly 18 to 100 years, and lived in under 25 United States geographic areas. To assign participants to cohorts, the prospective study relied on clinical history that participants themselves reported in a screening survey and a study questionnaire. Each participant in the prospective study had whole blood, serum and a nasopharyngeal or oropharyngeal swab collected by mobile phlebotomists. Additional blood draws and questionnaires over an approximately 2-month period could optionally be provided by prospective study participants. Prospective study blood samples were shipped either frozen or at room temperature before DNA extraction. TCRbeta CDR3 regions were amplified from genomic DNA by means of the immunoSEQ Assay, a bias-controlled multiplex PCR. The paper's processing steps were these. Within the assay, amplification of reference gene primers was used to estimate how many nucleated cells each sample contained. Sequence reads were collapsed and filtered to measure the absolute abundance of every unique TCRbeta CDR3 rearrangement. Productive Simpson clonality was computed per sample as the square root of Simpson's diversity index over productive rearrangements. Imported from immuneACCESS, the table was reduced by TCRdb to in-frame sequences with V and J called. These copies leave out some clones; in studies compared against another copy, an unresolved V gene accounts for under half, and the cause of the remainder is not known. The DNA was the basis for D and trimming; V, J and clone size are from that table. The sample contains about 270,000 clones, approximately 90% of them found a single time. The leading ten clones occupy 4.1% of the sample.

V is pruned by 6 bases and J by 1 base, leaving 9 bases of the junction without a gene match. CDR1 and CDR2 were assigned from the germline V gene (reference sequence) as GTSNPN and SVGIG. Counted from cysteine to phenylalanine, this CDR3 has 15 amino acids. The entry retains the CDR3 DNA only, 45 bases that are in frame from base 1. Results the study describes overall, beyond this receptor: The quantity of clinical and demographic metadata differed by source and by participant and was supplied without curation.

Sequenced sample: PBMCs or T cells enriched from blood (not recorded which). The chain uses TRBV30 and TRBJ1-5; 7 nucleotides in the junction match TRBD1. The clonotype was recovered from a woman in her twenties or thirties with acute COVID-19. This receptor carries the CDR3 CACVKGAGSNQPQHF. The nucleotide sequence is given as TGTGCCTGCGTTAAGGGGGCTGGGAGCAATCAGCCCCAGCATTTT.